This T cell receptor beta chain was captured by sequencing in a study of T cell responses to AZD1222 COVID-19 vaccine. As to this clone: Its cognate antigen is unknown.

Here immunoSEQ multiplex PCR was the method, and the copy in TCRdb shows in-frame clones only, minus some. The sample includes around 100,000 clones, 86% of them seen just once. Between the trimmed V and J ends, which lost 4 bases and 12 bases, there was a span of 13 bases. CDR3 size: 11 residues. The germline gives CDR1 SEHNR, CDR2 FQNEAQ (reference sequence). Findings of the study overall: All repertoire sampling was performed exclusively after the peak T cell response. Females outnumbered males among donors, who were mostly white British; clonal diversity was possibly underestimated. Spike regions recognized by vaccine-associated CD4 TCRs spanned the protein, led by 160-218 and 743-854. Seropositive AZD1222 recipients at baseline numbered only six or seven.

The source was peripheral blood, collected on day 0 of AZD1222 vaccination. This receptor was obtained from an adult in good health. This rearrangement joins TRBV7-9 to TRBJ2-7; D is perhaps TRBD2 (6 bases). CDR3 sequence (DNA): TGTGCCAGCAGCTCGGGACTTATTCCGTACTTC. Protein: CASSSGLIPYF.